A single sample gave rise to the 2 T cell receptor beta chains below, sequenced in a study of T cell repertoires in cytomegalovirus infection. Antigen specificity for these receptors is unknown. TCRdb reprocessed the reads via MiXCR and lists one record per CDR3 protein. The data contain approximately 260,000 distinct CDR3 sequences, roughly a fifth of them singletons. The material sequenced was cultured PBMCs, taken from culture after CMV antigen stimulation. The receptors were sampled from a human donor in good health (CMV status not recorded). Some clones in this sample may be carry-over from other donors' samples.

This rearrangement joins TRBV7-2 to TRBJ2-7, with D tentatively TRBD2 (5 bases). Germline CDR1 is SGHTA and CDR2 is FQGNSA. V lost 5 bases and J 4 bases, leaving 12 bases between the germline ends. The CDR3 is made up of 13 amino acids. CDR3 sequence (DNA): TGTGCCAGCAGCCCGCGGGTGGGGTACGAGCAGTACTTC. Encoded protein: CASSPRVGYEQYF.

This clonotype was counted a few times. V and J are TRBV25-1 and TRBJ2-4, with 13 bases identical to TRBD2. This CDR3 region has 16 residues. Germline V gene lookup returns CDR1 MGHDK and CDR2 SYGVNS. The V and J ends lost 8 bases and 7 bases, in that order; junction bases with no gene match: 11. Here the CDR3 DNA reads TGTGCCAGCTCCGGGGGGACTAGCGGGGAGATGAACATTCAGTACTTC. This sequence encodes CASSGGTSGEMNIQYF. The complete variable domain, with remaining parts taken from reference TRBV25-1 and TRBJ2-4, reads EADIYQTPRYLVIGTGKKITLECSQTMGHDKMYWYQQDPGMELHLIHYSYGVNSTEKGDLSSESTVSRIRTEHFPLTLESARPSHTSQYLCASSGGTSGEMNIQYFGAGTRLSVL.